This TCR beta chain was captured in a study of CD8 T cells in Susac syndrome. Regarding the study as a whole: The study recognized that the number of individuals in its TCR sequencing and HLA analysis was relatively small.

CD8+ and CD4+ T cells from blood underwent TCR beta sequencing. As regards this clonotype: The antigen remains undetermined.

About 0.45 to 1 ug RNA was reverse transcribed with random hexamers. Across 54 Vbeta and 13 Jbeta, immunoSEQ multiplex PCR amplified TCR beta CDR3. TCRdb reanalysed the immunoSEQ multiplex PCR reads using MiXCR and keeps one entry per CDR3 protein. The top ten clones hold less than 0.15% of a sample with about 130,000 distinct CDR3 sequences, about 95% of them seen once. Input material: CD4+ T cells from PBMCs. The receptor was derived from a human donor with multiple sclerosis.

CDR3 sequence: CASSYIGAADGYTF. In DNA form, the CDR3 reads TGCGCCAGCAGCTATATCGGGGCAGCCGATGGCTACACCTTC. The chain has TRBV5-1 and TRBJ1-2, with D perhaps matching TRBD1 (5 bases). V gave up 3 bases and J gave up 6 bases, with 15 bases separating them. This CDR3 comprises 14 residues. CDR1 and CDR2 (germline): SGHRS, YFSETQ. Based on the CDR3 plus reference TRBV5-1 and TRBJ1-2, the full variable domain is KAGVTQTPRYLIKTRGQQVTLSCSPISGHRSVSWYQQTPGQGLQFLFEYFSETQRNKGNFPGRFSGRQFSNSRSEMNVSTLELGDSALYLCASSYIGAADGYTFGSGTRLTVV.